A single sample is the source of the 3 T cell receptor beta chains below, sequenced in a study of blood T cell repertoires in COVID-19. TCRdb keeps only in-frame clones here, not all; method: immunoSEQ multiplex PCR. Of 350,000 or so clones in the sample, roughly 89% were seen once. Sequenced input: peripheral blood. All receptors come from a man younger than 35 with active or convalescent COVID-19.

V and J are TRBV5-1 and TRBJ2-7, with a weak D call TRBD2 (5 bases). V gave up 0 bases and J gave up 4 bases, with 14 bases separating them. Germline loops: CDR1 SGHRS, CDR2 YFSETQ. This CDR3 comprises 15 residues. CDR3 region: CASSLVLATVYEQYF. For the CDR3, the DNA is TGCGCCAGCAGCTTGGTCCTAGCTACAGTTTACGAGCAGTACTTC.

The J gene is TRBJ2-5, the V gene TRBV9; tentatively, D is TRBD2 (6 bases). The CDR3 totals 17 residues. Germline CDR1 and CDR2: SGDLS and YYNGEE. The V end lost 4 bases, the J end lost 5 bases, and 24 bases lay between the germline ends. This chain's CDR3 is CASSCEGRLVYWETQYF. The CDR3 DNA reads as TGTGCCAGCAGCTGTGAGGGAAGACTAGTCTATTGGGAGACCCAGTACTTC.

This chain links TRBV28 with TRBJ2-2, with D possibly being TRBD2 (6 bases). The V end lost 5 bases, the J end lost 6 bases, and 10 bases lay between the germline ends. Germline V gene lookup returns CDR1 MDHEN and CDR2 SYDVKM. This CDR3 comprises 13 residues. The CDR3 spells CASSNTSPGELFF. The CDR3 bases are TGTGCCAGCAGTAACACTAGCCCCGGGGAGCTGTTTTTT.